This passage covers 32 T cell receptor beta chains from one sample sequenced in a study of T cells in Graves' hyperthyroidism and ophthalmopathy. Using RNA transcripts as the source, TCR beta CDR3 regions were amplified. A first-round RT-PCR of the TCR CDR3 used the HTBI primer set. A single record per CDR3 protein comes from TCRdb applying MiXCR to the multiplex PCR reads. The repertoire includes roughly 500,000 distinct CDR3 sequences, roughly 50% of them detected once, and around 17% sits in the top ten. Source material: peripheral blood or thyroid tissue (not recorded which). These receptor sequences come from an adult woman with Graves' disease, either hyperthyroidism or ophthalmopathy (not recorded which).

This clonotype was recorded at least ten times. The chain uses TRBV20-1 and TRBJ2-7; 7 bases map to TRBD1. Germline loops: CDR1 DFQATT, CDR2 SNEGSKA (reference sequence). Trimming at V came to 6 bases and at J to 0 bases, leaving 8 bases not matched to a gene. There are 14 residues in the CDR3. CDR3 residues: CSAPLGGPSYEQYF. The CDR3 region has the DNA TGCAGTGCACCCTTAGGGGGCCCCTCCTACGAGCAGTACTTC.

This chain links TRBV7-9 with TRBJ1-6, with no clear D. Germline V CDR1 and CDR2: SEHNR, FQNEAQ (reference sequence). Between the trimmed V and J ends, which lost 3 bases and 8 bases, there was a span of 8 bases. CDR3 length equals 13 residues. The CDR3 region has the DNA TGTGCCAGCAGCTTTAACTCCGATTCACCCCTCCACTTT. Protein: CASSFNSDSPLHF.

CDR3 loop: CASSLAGTSGNEQYF. CDR3 DNA sequence: TGCGCCAGCAGCTTGGCCGGGACTAGCGGGAACGAGCAGTACTTC. The genes are TRBV5-1 and TRBJ2-7, with 13 bases identical to TRBD2. CDR1 and CDR2 from the germline V gene are SGHRS and YFSETQ. This CDR3 is built from 15 residues. Germline trimming cut 0 bases from V and 5 bases from J; bases unmatched to any gene: 2.

This clonotype occurred a few times. The chain has TRBV7-8 and TRBJ1-2, with TRBD1 as a possible D gene (5 bases). Germline V gene lookup returns CDR1 SGHVS and CDR2 FQNEAQ. This CDR3 region has 16 residues. The ends were cut back, 5 bases at V and 0 bases at J, with 16 bases in the middle. CDR3 sequence: CASSRAGTASNYGYTF. The CDR3 DNA sequence: TGTGCCAGCAGCAGGGCAGGGACTGCTTCTAACTATGGCTACACCTTC.

At least ten counts were recorded for this clonotype. This CDR3 is CASSPPDRGEYEPQHF. The CDR3 nucleotides read TGTGCCAGCAGCCCACCGGACAGGGGGGAATATGAGCCCCAGCATTTT. The rearrangement links TRBV7-9 to TRBJ1-5, with 10 bases fitting TRBD1. The CDR3 runs 16 residues. Per the germline V gene, CDR1 is SEHNR and CDR2 is FQNEAQ (reference sequence). The trim removed 5 bases at V and 8 bases at J, leaving 12 bases unmatched.

The chain joins TRBV7-9 to TRBJ1-3; no clear D. Germline V gene sequence: CDR1 SEHNR, CDR2 FQNEAQ (reference sequence). The CDR3 sequence is 13 residues long. The V end lost 7 bases, the J end lost 1 base, and 8 bases lay between the germline ends. The CDR3: CASNLISGNTIYF. For the CDR3, the DNA is TGTGCCAGCAACTTGATATCTGGAAACACCATATATTTT.

This clonotype was counted ten times or more. V gene TRBV4-2 combines with J gene TRBJ2-7; D perhaps matches TRBD2 (6 bases). This CDR3 has 13 residues. Germline CDR1 reads LGHNA; CDR2 reads YNFKEQ. The V end was cut by 5 bases, the J end by 6 bases, with 14 bases between. CDR3: CASSYPGGTEQYF. The CDR3 bases are TGTGCCAGCAGCTACCCCGGCGGGACCGAGCAGTACTTC.

This clonotype was counted many times. CDR3: CASSETGAGNTIYF. For the CDR3, the DNA is TGTGCCAGCAGTGAGACAGGGGCTGGAAACACCATATATTTT. V gene TRBV25-1 combines with J gene TRBJ1-3; the match to TRBD1 covers 8 bases. CDR1 MGHDK and CDR2 SYGVNS come from the germline V gene. With V trimmed by 3 bases and J by 2 bases, 0 bases remained unmatched. This CDR3 region has 14 residues.

The sample holds many counts of this clonotype. The chain couples TRBV7-9 to TRBJ2-2; weak D call: TRBD2 (6 bases). The CDR3 spans 17 residues. V lost 6 bases, J lost 5 bases, and 22 bases lay in between. Looked up from germline, CDR1 is SEHNR and CDR2 is FQNEAQ (reference sequence). DNA of the CDR3: TGTGCCAGCAGTCCGCCCCTCGGTCGGAGGGATACCGGGGAGCTGTTTTTT. It codes for CASSPPLGRRDTGELFF.

Turning to this clonotype: One end of the junction fails to match germline, which may point to a read error. CDR3 nucleotide sequence: TGTGCCAGCAGCCAAGACGTGGGTTCGCGCGGCTACACCTTC. Its protein product is CASSQDVGSRGYTF. The gene calls are TRBV4-1 and TRBJ1-2; D is unresolved. CDR1 MGHRA and CDR2 YSYEKL come from the germline V gene. The CDR3 extends over 14 amino acids.

The chain links TRBV15 to TRBJ1-4; 8 bases line up with TRBD1. Germline values: CDR1 LNHNV, CDR2 YYDKDF (reference sequence). This CDR3 comprises 15 residues. With 5 bases clipped from V and 7 bases from J, the junction kept 9 bases outside the gene matches. CDR3 amino acids: CATSVRQGWGEKLFF. CDR3 bases: TGTGCCACCAGCGTAAGACAGGGGTGGGGTGAAAAACTGTTTTTT. Filled out from reference TRBV15 and TRBJ1-4, the complete variable domain reads DAMVIQNPRYQVTQFGKPVTLSCSQTLNHNVMYWYQQKSSQAPKLLFHYYDKDFNNEADTPDNFQSRRPNTSFCFLDIRSPGLGDTAMYLCATSVRQGWGEKLFFGSGTQLSVL.

This clonotype was seen only a few times. The CDR3 sequence is CATSREGGNTIYF. Written as DNA, the CDR3 is TGTGCCACCAGCAGAGAAGGTGGAAACACCATATATTTT. This chain connects TRBV15 to TRBJ1-3; D is unclear. V shed 0 bases and J shed 3 bases, with 3 bases lying between them. There are 13 residues in the CDR3. In germline, CDR1 is LNHNV, CDR2 YYDKDF (reference sequence).

This clonotype came up many times. CDR3 in amino acids: CASSTPPRRGWGYTF. CDR3 sequence (DNA): TGTGCCAGCAGCACGCCACCCCGCAGGGGGTGGGGCTACACCTTC. The rearrangement joins TRBV11-2 to TRBJ1-2; TRBD1 matches at 7 bases. V shed 5 bases, J shed 8 bases, and the junction held 14 bases outside the gene matches. The CDR3 has 15 amino acids. Germline V gene lookup returns CDR1 SGHAT and CDR2 FQNNGV.

The chain recombines TRBV6-5 with TRBJ1-2; no definite D call. The ends were cut back, 10 bases at V and 3 bases at J, with 18 bases in the middle. CDR3 length equals 14 residues. Germline V gene sequence: CDR1 MNHEY, CDR2 SVGAGI. CDR3 protein: CATSSLPLYYGYTF. The CDR3 DNA is TGTGCCACCAGCTCACTCCCACTATACTATGGCTACACCTTC.

About this clonotype: The junction and the germline gene differ at one end; a read error may be behind it. The gene calls are TRBV2 and TRBJ1-3; tentatively, D is TRBD1 (5 bases). CDR3 size: 12 residues. The germline gives CDR1 SNHLY, CDR2 FYNNEI. The CDR3 sequence is CTSTGTANTIYF. The CDR3 DNA reads TGTACCAGCACCGGGACGGCGAACACCATATATTTT.

This clonotype was picked up many times. V is TRBV12-3 or TRBV12-4 and J is TRBJ2-7; tentative D call: TRBD2 (5 bases). V shed 3 bases and J shed 3 bases, with 12 bases lying between them. The CDR3 contains 14 residues. Here the CDR3 DNA reads TGTGCCAGCAGTTTGTACAGCGGAGACTACGAGCAGTACTTC. It translates to CASSLYSGDYEQYF.

The chain recombines TRBV15 with TRBJ2-6; D unclear. Germline V lookup: CDR1 LNHNV, CDR2 YYDKDF (reference sequence). The V end was cut by 3 bases, the J end by 4 bases, with 7 bases between. This CDR3 has 14 residues. The CDR3 DNA reads TGTGCCACCAGCAGTTTGGGGGGGGCCAACGTCCTGACTTTC. Its protein is CATSSLGGANVLTF. The entire variable domain, with the rest obtained from reference TRBV15 and TRBJ2-6, is as follows: DAMVIQNPRYQVTQFGKPVTLSCSQTLNHNVMYWYQQKSSQAPKLLFHYYDKDFNNEADTPDNFQSRRPNTSFCFLDIRSPGLGDTAMYLCATSSLGGANVLTFGAGSRLTVL.

V gene TRBV10-2 combines with J gene TRBJ2-7; TRBD1 agrees at 7 bases. The CDR3 sequence is 13 residues long. CDR1 and CDR2 from the germline V gene are WSHSY and SAAADI. The J segment lost 0 bases and the V segment lost 7 bases, leaving 3 bases of the junction unmatched. DNA for the CDR3: TGCGCCAGCAAGGCAGGGGGCTCCTACGAGCAGTACTTC. Translation gives CASKAGGSYEQYF.

The V call is TRBV7-8, the J call TRBJ2-2, with D perhaps TRBD2 (5 bases). This CDR3 is built from 12 residues. Trimming shortened V by 5 bases and J by 8 bases, and 9 bases separated the two germline ends. Germline V CDR1 and CDR2: SGHVS, FQNEAQ. This CDR3 is CASSPVAGELFF. As DNA, the CDR3 is TGTGCCAGCAGCCCCGTAGCGGGGGAGCTGTTTTTT.

The chain couples TRBV20-1 to TRBJ1-6; no clear D gene. Germline loops: CDR1 DFQATT, CDR2 SNEGSKA (reference sequence). V lost 0 bases and J lost 1, with 7 bases in between. This CDR3 spans 15 amino acids. Here the CDR3 reads CSARESGSYNSPLHF. The CDR3 DNA reads as TGCAGTGCTAGAGAGTCGGGGTCCTATAATTCACCCCTCCACTTT.

This sequence joins TRBV10-3 and TRBJ1-2; D remains unclear. Per the germline V gene, CDR1 is ENHRY and CDR2 is SYGVKD. This CDR3 comprises 16 residues. Trimming removed 9 bases at V and 0 bases at J, with 20 bases between. The CDR3 is CAIASSATSANYGYTF. The CDR3 nucleotides are TGTGCCATTGCCAGCAGTGCTACGTCAGCTAACTATGGCTACACCTTC.

This clonotype was seen ten or more times. This sequence joins TRBV27 and TRBJ2-7; weak D call: TRBD1 (5 bases). This CDR3 has 13 amino acids. Germline loops: CDR1 MNHEY, CDR2 SMNVEV (reference sequence). V lost 8 bases and J 3 bases, leaving 14 bases between the germline ends. CDR3 region: CASSLRGIYEQYF. The DNA for the CDR3 is TGTGCCAGCTCCCTAAGGGGTATCTACGAGCAGTACTTC.

As for this clonotype: Its ends do not fully match the called genes, so a read error is possible. The V call is TRBV5-5, the J call TRBJ2-2; the D gene could be TRBD1 or TRBD2 (7 bases each). The germline V gene has CDR1 SGHKS and CDR2 YYEKEE (reference sequence). The CDR3 runs 14 residues. The CDR3 DNA sequence: TGCGCCAGCAGGGGGACTACGAACACCGGGGAGCTGTTTTTT. Translating gives CASRGTTNTGELFF. Full variable domain (missing parts from reference TRBV5-5 and TRBJ2-2): DAGVTQSPTHLIKTRGQQVTLRCSPISGHKSVSWYQQVLGQGPQFIFQYYEKEERGRGNFPDRFSARQFPNYSSELNVNALLLGDSALYLCASRGTTNTGELFFGEGSRLTVL.

This clonotype was detected many times. DNA for the CDR3: TGTGCCAGCAGCCCTTTCGAGGGGATCGGGAAGACCTACGAGCAGTACTTC. Residues: CASSPFEGIGKTYEQYF. The rearrangement uses TRBV14 and TRBJ2-7; D tentatively fits TRBD1 or TRBD2 (5 bases each). The CDR3 loop spans 17 amino acids. Trimming removed 4 bases at V and 2 bases at J, with 21 bases between. Germline CDR1 and CDR2: SGHDN and FVKESK.

This chain connects TRBV10-3 to TRBJ2-7, with D perhaps matching TRBD2 (6 bases). The CDR3 spans 14 residues. The V and J ends lost 3 bases and 1 base respectively, with 10 bases between them. CDR1 ENHRY and CDR2 SYGVKD come from the germline V gene. The CDR3 DNA sequence: TGTGCCATCAGTGATGGGACTGCTTCCTACGAGCAGTACTTC. Translating gives CAISDGTASYEQYF.

In its sample, this clonotype was seen many times. J is TRBJ1-4 and V is TRBV7-9; 11 bases are shared with TRBD1. From germline, CDR1 is SEHNR and CDR2 FQNEAQ (reference sequence). J was trimmed by 6 bases and V by 5 bases; bases with no gene match: 2. The CDR3 loop spans 14 amino acids. CDR3 protein: CASSRGQGDEKLFF. The CDR3 DNA reads as TGTGCCAGCAGCCGGGGACAGGGGGATGAAAAACTGTTTTTT.

This clonotype was seen only once. The chain links TRBV20-1 to TRBJ1-2, with a weak D call TRBD1 (5 bases). Trimming cost V 5 bases and J 4 bases, with 17 bases left between them. In germline, CDR1 is DFQATT, CDR2 SNEGSKA (reference sequence). The CDR3 loop spans 14 amino acids. This CDR3 is CSAPSRGAGYGYTF. CDR3 in DNA: TGCAGTGCTCCTAGTCGCGGGGCGGGCTATGGCTACACCTTC.

In this sample, this clonotype turned up many times. The chain couples TRBV20-1 to TRBJ2-7; TRBD1 aligns across 8 bases. This CDR3 has 14 amino acids. Trimming took 5 bases from V and 0 from J; bases not matched to a gene: 6. Germline V gives CDR1 DFQATT, CDR2 SNEGSKA (reference sequence). The CDR3 loop reads CSALTGDSSYEQYF. The CDR3 coding sequence is TGCAGTGCTCTGACAGGGGACAGCTCCTACGAGCAGTACTTC.

This chain links TRBV7-9 with TRBJ2-7; possibly TRBD1 or TRBD2 for D (5 bases each). Germline CDR1 SEHNR, CDR2 FQNEAQ (reference sequence). The CDR3 is made up of 14 amino acids. Deletions cut 2 bases from V and 4 bases from J, with 12 bases between. The CDR3 bases are TGTGCCAGCAGCTTACAGGGTTCGGGATACGAGCAGTACTTC. It yields the protein CASSLQGSGYEQYF.

This clonotype was found many times. V and J are TRBV15 and TRBJ2-2; TRBD1 is a possible D gene (5 bases). Trimming removed 5 bases from V and 0 bases from J, with 13 bases in between. This CDR3 comprises 16 residues. CDR1 is LNHNV, CDR2 YYDKDF, per germline (reference sequence). CDR3 nucleotide sequence: TGTGCCACCAGCGCGACAGTTTTCGCGAACACCGGGGAGCTGTTTTTT. It encodes CATSATVFANTGELFF.

The chain employs TRBV24-1 and TRBJ2-2, with a weak D call TRBD1 (6 bases). The last part of the DNA fits TRBJ1-4 better; the J call may be wrong. Germline assignment: CDR1 KGHDR and CDR2 SFDVKD. The CDR3 loop spans 15 amino acids. DNA of the CDR3: TGTGCCACCAGTGATTCGGCAGGGGCCGGTGAAAAACTGTTTTTT. Amino acids: CATSDSAGAGEKLFF.

The gene calls are TRBV6-5 and TRBJ2-7; either TRBD1 or TRBD2 may fit D (5 bases each). Deletions cut 4 bases from V and 1 base from J, with 14 bases between. In germline, CDR1 is MNHEY, CDR2 SVGAGI. CDR3 length: 15 amino acids. CDR3 protein: CASSSDRDGSYEQYF. The CDR3 DNA reads as TGTGCCAGCAGTTCCGACCGGGACGGGTCCTACGAGCAGTACTTC.